These 15 T cell receptor beta chains originate from one sample sequenced in a study of OX40 agonist ivuxolimab in advanced cancers. Measured with immunoSEQ multiplex PCR; TCRdb has only the in-frame clones, and not every one. Of around 38,000 clones in the sample, 86% are singletons; the top ten hold 9% to 13%. The specimen was CD4+ or CD8+ T cells sorted from blood, collected in a trial of the OX40 agonist ivuxolimab. These receptors were taken from an adult with an advanced solid tumor such as melanoma, head and neck, liver or kidney cancer.

This clone was seen a single time. The chain joins TRBV4-2 to TRBJ2-5; D call uncertain. Trimming stripped 1 base from V and 5 bases from J, with 11 bases between. Germline V lookup: CDR1 LGHNA, CDR2 YNFKEQ. This CDR3 is built from 14 residues. The CDR3 DNA follows: TGTGCCAGCAGCCAAGCGATGGACGTCGAGACCCAGTACTTC. This translates into CASSQAMDVETQYF.

In this sample, this clone turned up once. The CDR3 sequence is CASSRGWVLEKLFF. For the CDR3, the DNA is TGTGCCAGCAGTAGGGGCTGGGTACTTGAAAAACTGTTTTTT. V gene TRBV9 combines with J gene TRBJ1-4; D possibly corresponds to TRBD1 (5 bases). V shed 5 bases and J shed 7 bases, with 15 bases lying between them. The CDR3 has 14 residues. Germline CDR1 SGDLS, CDR2 YYNGEE.

Only one count was recorded for this clone. The chain has TRBV2 and TRBJ2-6, with TRBD1 matching over 8 bases. V lost 5 bases and J lost 2; bases outside the gene matches: 2. The CDR3 runs 15 residues. Germline assignment: CDR1 SNHLY and CDR2 FYNNEI. The CDR3 nucleotides read TGTGCCAGCAGTTCGACAGGGGCTGGGGCCAACGTCCTGACTTTC. This encodes CASSSTGAGANVLTF. The complete variable domain, with remaining parts taken from reference TRBV2 and TRBJ2-6, reads EPEVTQTPSHQVTQMGQEVILRCVPISNHLYFYWYRQILGQKVEFLVSFYNNEISEKSEIFDDQFSVERPDGSNFTLKIRSTKLEDSAMYFCASSSTGAGANVLTFGAGSRLTVL.

Worth noting for this clone: The sample contains more than one DNA sequence encoding this CDR3. The V and J genes are TRBV6-5 and TRBJ1-2; TRBD1 might be the D (6 bases). V shed 0 bases and J shed 3 bases, with 14 bases lying between them. This CDR3 comprises 16 residues. Germline CDR1 is MNHEY and CDR2 is SVGAGI. The CDR3 region is CASSYSGGQRHYGYTF. The DNA of the CDR3 is TGTGCCAGCAGTTACTCGGGCGGACAGAGGCACTATGGCTACACCTTC.

This clone was detected only once. The chain couples TRBV27 to TRBJ1-2; the D gene is possibly TRBD1 (5 bases). The V gene lost 4 bases and the J gene lost 0 bases, with 12 bases spanning the gap. Germline V gene sequence: CDR1 MNHEY, CDR2 SMNVEV (reference sequence). The CDR3 has 15 residues. CDR3 loop: CASSSRGASNYGYTF. As DNA, the CDR3 is TGTGCCAGCAGTTCACGGGGCGCCTCTAACTATGGCTACACCTTC.

This chain joins TRBV5-1 and TRBJ2-4, with 11 nucleotides matching TRBD2. V trimming: 7 bases; J trimming: 3 bases; junction bases outside the gene matches: 15. Germline-derived CDR1 and CDR2 are SGHRS and YFSETQ. This CDR3 region has 18 residues. The DNA of the CDR3 is TGCGCCAGCCGGAGTTGGCTAGCGGGAGGCGGGGGCAAAAACATTCAGTACTTC. Amino acid sequence: CASRSWLAGGGGKNIQYF.

This rearrangement joins TRBV7-2 to TRBJ2-5; possible D gene TRBD2, 6 bases. With the DNA end fitting TRBJ2-7 better, the J assignment may be wrong. This CDR3 contains 16 residues. Germline CDR1 reads SGHTA; CDR2 reads FQGNSA. The CDR3 here is CASSLYTRTNFYEQYF. CDR3 DNA sequence: TGTGCCAGCAGCTTATATACCAGGACTAACTTCTACGAGCAGTACTTC.

In its sample, this clone was seen once. The chain recombines TRBV9 with TRBJ2-1; 16 nucleotides align to TRBD2. Germline V gene sequence: CDR1 SGDLS, CDR2 YYNGEE. The CDR3 is 16 residues long. Unmatched junction bases numbered 5, after V lost 4 bases and J lost 7 bases. The CDR3 loop reads CASSYGTSGRANEQFF. DNA of the CDR3: TGTGCCAGCAGCTATGGGACTAGCGGGAGGGCGAATGAGCAGTTCTTC.

This chain links TRBV5-8 with TRBJ2-2; D unresolved. Trimming took off 2 bases at V and 4 bases at J, with 9 bases between the two ends. Germline CDR1 and CDR2: SGHTS and YDEGEE. The CDR3 contains 14 residues. CDR3 nucleotides: TGTGCCAGCAGCTTTGACATGACCACCGGGGAGCTGTTTTTT. It yields the protein CASSFDMTTGELFF.

The table lists this clone with a count of one. The chain recombines TRBV7-6 with TRBJ2-3; maybe TRBD1 (5 bases). The CDR3 totals 17 residues. Germline V CDR1 and CDR2: SGHVS, FNYEAQ. V dropped 5 bases and J dropped 2 bases, with 20 bases sitting between them. The CDR3, as DNA: TGTGCCAGCAGCCCACCCAGGGCGTCCACCCACACAGATACGCAGTATTTT. This encodes CASSPPRASTHTDTQYF.

Here the CDR3 reads CASRARDPKPNQPQHF. The CDR3 DNA sequence: TGTGCCAGCAGGGCTCGGGACCCCAAACCCAATCAGCCCCAGCATTTT. The chain links TRBV2 to TRBJ1-5; the D gene is possibly TRBD1 (5 bases). Trimming pared 6 bases from V and 3 bases from J, leaving 18 bases between. From germline, CDR1 is SNHLY and CDR2 FYNNEI. The CDR3 consists of 16 residues. The full variable domain, its missing parts supplied by reference TRBV2 and TRBJ1-5, is EPEVTQTPSHQVTQMGQEVILRCVPISNHLYFYWYRQILGQKVEFLVSFYNNEISEKSEIFDDQFSVERPDGSNFTLKIRSTKLEDSAMYFCASRARDPKPNQPQHFGDGTRLSIL.

This chain connects TRBV27 to TRBJ1-2, with 7 bases that match TRBD1. V lost 3 bases and J lost 7; bases outside the gene matches: 8. The CDR3 is 14 residues long. Germline-derived CDR1 and CDR2 are MNHEY and SMNVEV (reference sequence). The CDR3, as DNA: TGTGCCAGCAGTTTGAACCCGGGACAGTTTGGCTACACCTTC. Translated, it gives CASSLNPGQFGYTF.

This chain links TRBV4-1 with TRBJ2-7, with TRBD2 as a possible D gene (5 bases). V lost 0 bases and J 0 bases, leaving 9 bases between the germline ends. CDR3 length equals 15 residues. Germline V gene sequence: CDR1 MGHRA, CDR2 YSYEKL. The CDR3 region is CASSQEWTGSYEQYF. In DNA form, the CDR3 reads TGCGCCAGCAGCCAAGAGTGGACTGGCTCCTACGAGCAGTACTTC.

This clone was observed a few times. The rearrangement links TRBV11-2 to TRBJ2-7; D assignment may be TRBD1 or TRBD2 (5 bases each). Germline V lookup: CDR1 SGHAT, CDR2 FQNNGV. The CDR3 is made up of 13 amino acids. V was pared by 1 base and J by 3 bases, with 7 bases between. In nucleotides, the CDR3 is TGTGCCAGCAGCTTAGGGGACGGCTACGAGCAGTACTTC. It specifies CASSLGDGYEQYF.

The chain uses TRBV7-9 and TRBJ2-7; maybe TRBD2 (6 bases). Germline CDR1 and CDR2: SEHNR and FQNEAQ (reference sequence). This CDR3 is built from 13 residues. The V and J ends lost 5 bases and 4 bases respectively, with 12 bases between them. CDR3: CASSPPGEYEQYF. The CDR3 nucleotides read TGTGCCAGCAGCCCTCCGGGGGAGTACGAGCAGTACTTC. Complete variable domain (other parts from reference TRBV7-9 and TRBJ2-7): DTGVSQNPRHKITKRGQNVTFRCDPISEHNRLYWYRQTLGQGPEFLTYFQNEAQLEKSRLLSDRFSAERPKGSFSTLEIQRTEQGDSAMYLCASSPPGEYEQYFGPGTRLTVT.